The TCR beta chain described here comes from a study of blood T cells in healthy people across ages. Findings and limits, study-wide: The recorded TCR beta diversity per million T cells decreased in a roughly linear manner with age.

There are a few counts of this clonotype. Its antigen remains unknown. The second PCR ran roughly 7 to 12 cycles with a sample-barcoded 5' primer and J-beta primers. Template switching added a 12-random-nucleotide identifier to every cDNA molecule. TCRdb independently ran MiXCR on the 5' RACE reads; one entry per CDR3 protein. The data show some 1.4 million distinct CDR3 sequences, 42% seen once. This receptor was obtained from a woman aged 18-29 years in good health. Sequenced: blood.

Here the CDR3 DNA reads TGCGCCAGCAGCCCGGGACCTCAGGGGGAAAAACTGTTTTTT. Translation: CASSPGPQGEKLFF. The chain has TRBV4-1 and TRBJ1-4, with D possibly being TRBD1 (6 bases). V was cut by 4 bases and J by 8 bases, with 14 bases left in between. From germline, CDR1 is MGHRA and CDR2 YSYEKL. The length of the CDR3 is 14 residues.